This T cell receptor beta chain appears in the sequencing data of a study of CD8+ T cells in alopecia areata. Investigators isolated RNA and reverse transcribed it into cDNA to act as the sequencing template. Libraries were prepared by immunoSEQ multiplex PCR; TCRdb keeps only in-frame clonotypes and omits some of them. This table has 100,000 to 120,000 clones, 45% to 60% appearing once. Study-wide points: Between patients, shared TCR sequences were less clear than in mice. This was possibly due in part to HLA diversity in the patient population. Alopecia totalis/universalis scalp especially showed more expanded CD8+ clones than normal scalp. Normal skin's resident alphabeta T cells are also sequenced in scalp samples.

A FACSAria was used to sort CD4+ and CD8+ T cells. These cells came from PBMCs. V was shortened by 6 bases and J by 0 bases, with 12 bases between the two germline ends. This CDR3 has 14 residues. Germline CDR1 MNHEY, CDR2 SMNVEV (reference sequence). As concerns this clone: The antigen is undetermined.

The receptor was isolated from a human donor with alopecia areata. The sequenced sample was NKG2D-low CD8+ T cells sorted from blood. V and J are TRBV27 and TRBJ2-7, with D unclear. CDR3 coding DNA: TGTGCCAGCAGGGAAACGGGTAGCTCCTACGAGCAGTACTTC. Translating it yields CASRETGSSYEQYF.